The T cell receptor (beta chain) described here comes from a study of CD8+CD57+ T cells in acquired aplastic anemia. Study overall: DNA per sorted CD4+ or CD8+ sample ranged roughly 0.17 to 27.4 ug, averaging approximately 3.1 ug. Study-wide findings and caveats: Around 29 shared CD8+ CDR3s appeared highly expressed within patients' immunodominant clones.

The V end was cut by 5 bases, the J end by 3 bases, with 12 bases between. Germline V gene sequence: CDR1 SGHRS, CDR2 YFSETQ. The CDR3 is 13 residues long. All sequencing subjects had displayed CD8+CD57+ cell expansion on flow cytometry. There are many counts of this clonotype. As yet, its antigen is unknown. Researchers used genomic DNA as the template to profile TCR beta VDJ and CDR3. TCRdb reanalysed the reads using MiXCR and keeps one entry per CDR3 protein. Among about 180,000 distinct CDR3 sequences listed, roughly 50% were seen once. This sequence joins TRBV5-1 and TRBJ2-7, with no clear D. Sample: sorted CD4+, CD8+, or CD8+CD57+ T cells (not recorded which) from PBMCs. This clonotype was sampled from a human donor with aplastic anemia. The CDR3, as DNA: TGCGCCAGCAGTGGACCGGCCAACTACGAGCAGTACTTC. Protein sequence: CASSGPANYEQYF.